The present T cell receptor (beta chain) was sequenced within a study of T cell changes during pregnancy in multiple sclerosis. This table comes from immunoSEQ multiplex PCR, and its TCRdb copy is limited to in-frame clones, with some not included. The sample holds 50,000 or so clones, around 94% seen once. Germline-derived CDR1 and CDR2 are GTSNPN and SVGIG (reference sequence). The CDR3 has 13 amino acids. Trimming at V came to 6 bases and at J to 5 bases, leaving 6 bases not matched to a gene. Specimen: CD4+ T cells from peripheral blood mononuclear cells, collected in the second trimester of pregnancy. This TCR derives from a female donor with multiple sclerosis, enrolled in a pregnancy study. This chain joins TRBV30 and TRBJ2-5; TRBD1 aligns across 10 bases. CDR3 protein: CACGRDRGETQYF. CDR3 coding DNA: TGTGCCTGTGGGCGGGACAGGGGCGAGACCCAGTACTTC.